These T cell receptor beta chains were read from a single sample in a study of vaccination and CD4 T cells after COVID-19. TCRdb re-derived calls from the PCR reads in MiXCR, one entry per CDR3 protein. Of about 15,000 distinct CDR3 sequences detected, around 48% appear once; the ten largest clones hold 15% to 20%. No cognate antigen is known for these TCRs. The source was CD4+ T cells from blood, cultured in vitro, collected before SARS-CoV-2 vaccination. The receptors stem from a human donor who had recovered from COVID-19. Both conserved end residues are part of each CDR3.

v_call,cdr3_aa
TRBV7-6,CASSLQGNQPQYF
TRBV19,CASSDRHYEQYF
TRBV20-1,CSALSREATTFNYNEQFF
TRBV6-5,CASSFYRGGGQGQPQHF
TRBV6-1,CASRNGGSGNTIYF
TRBV6-1,CASSRRTDEQYF
TRBV2,CASRRQGGPYEQYF
TRBV10-3,CAIRDDRQAQAYNEQFF
TRBV6-1,CARPTSGRAQETQYF
TRBV19,CASSRTGEAPYSNQPQHF
TRBV19,CASTSWDRARNTIYF
TRBV19,CASSRQLNSNQPQHF
TRBV20-1,CSAEDRREATDTQYF
TRBV28,CASSLSRENEQYF